Below, 23 T cell receptor beta chains from the same sample are listed, as sequenced in a study of blood T cell repertoires in COVID-19. Method: immunoSEQ multiplex PCR; TCRdb's copy keeps in-frame clones and lacks some. The sample lists around 15,000 clones, about 89% seen once, with 10% to 13% in the top ten. The sequencing sample was made of peripheral blood. All receptors derive from an elderly man with acute or convalescent COVID-19.

The rearrangement links TRBV5-1 to TRBJ2-7; maybe TRBD2 (6 bases). In germline, CDR1 is SGHRS, CDR2 YFSETQ. Trimming left V 1 base short and J 7 bases short, with 15 bases between. The CDR3 length is 14 residues. The chain's CDR3 is CASSLNPTAGEQYF. The CDR3 DNA follows: TGCGCCAGCAGCTTGAACCCCACGGCGGGAGAGCAGTACTTC.

The chain couples TRBV7-3 to TRBJ1-1; 8 bases are a match to TRBD1. Germline lookup yields CDR1 SGHTA and CDR2 FQGTGA. The V and J ends lost 10 bases and 5 bases, in that order; junction bases with no gene match: 9. This CDR3 has 13 residues. CDR3 coding DNA: TGTGCCACCGCGACAGGGGCGAAGACTGAAGCTTTCTTT. As protein: CATATGAKTEAFF.

V usage is TRBV3-1 (or the pseudogene TRBV3-2) and J usage is TRBJ1-2; possibly TRBD1 for D (6 bases). The CDR3 is 16 amino acids. V lost 3 bases, J lost 0 bases, and 14 bases lay in between. Germline-derived CDR1 and CDR2 are LGHDT and YNNKEL (reference sequence). CDR3 in DNA: TGTGCCAGCAGCCAGACTGCAGGGGCCTCTAACTATGGCTACACCTTC. Translation gives CASSQTAGASNYGYTF.

The rearrangement links TRBV6-5 to TRBJ1-6; 7 nucleotides match TRBD1. CDR1 and CDR2 from the germline V gene are MNHEY and SVGAGI. The CDR3 has 14 amino acids. Unmatched junction bases numbered 1, after V lost 4 bases and J lost 4 bases. The CDR3 nucleotides are TGTGCCAGCAGTTTGACAGGGTATAATTCACCCCTCCACTTT. It translates to CASSLTGYNSPLHF.

The V call is TRBV6-5, the J call TRBJ2-1; 8 nucleotides match TRBD2. V shed 8 bases, J shed 8 bases, and the junction held 11 bases outside the gene matches. CDR3 size: 14 residues. Per germline, CDR1 MNHEY and CDR2 SVGAGI. The CDR3 spells CASLSWTSNHEQFF. Here the CDR3 DNA reads TGTGCCAGCCTCTCTTGGACTAGCAACCATGAGCAGTTCTTC.

This chain links TRBV2 with TRBJ1-1; D may be TRBD1 (5 bases). V was clipped by 5 bases and J by 9 bases, with 10 bases between them. The CDR3 spans 11 residues. Germline CDR1 and CDR2: SNHLY and FYNNEI. CDR3 in DNA: TGTGCCAGCAGTACCGGGACTCAAGCTTTCTTT. Translated, it gives CASSTGTQAFF.

The CDR3 reads CASSWRGGEDEQFF. CDR3 sequence (DNA): TGTGCCAGCAGTTGGAGGGGGGGCGAAGATGAGCAGTTCTTC. This sequence joins TRBV11-1 and TRBJ2-1; maybe TRBD2 (7 bases). The CDR3 runs to 14 residues. V was trimmed by 6 bases and J by 8 bases, leaving 17 bases between them. The germline V gene has CDR1 SGHAT and CDR2 FQDESV (reference sequence).

This clone was recorded once. The V and J genes are TRBV15 and TRBJ2-1; possibly TRBD1 for D (5 bases). Germline CDR1 reads LNHNV; CDR2 reads YYDKDF (reference sequence). The CDR3 is 16 amino acids. V lost 0 bases and J lost 0, with 9 bases in between. CDR3 region: CATSRDPGLSYNEQFF. The CDR3 DNA sequence: TGTGCCACCAGCAGAGATCCAGGGCTCTCCTACAATGAGCAGTTCTTC.

In its sample, this clone was seen a few times. The gene calls are TRBV30 and TRBJ2-7; 7 bases line up with TRBD1. Germline CDR1 GTSNPN, CDR2 SVGIG (reference sequence). The CDR3 contains 14 residues. V gave up 0 bases and J gave up 6 bases; unmatched junction bases: 8. CDR3 bases: TGTGCCTGGAGTGTACAAAGGGGGCTCGGCGAGCAGTACTTC. As protein: CAWSVQRGLGEQYF.

The V gene is TRBV20-1, the J gene TRBJ1-1; 9 nucleotides match TRBD1. The CDR3 runs 14 residues. Germline assignment: CDR1 DFQATT and CDR2 SNEGSKA (reference sequence). V gave up 3 bases and J gave up 6 bases; unmatched junction bases: 8. Here the CDR3 DNA reads TGCAGTGCTAGTTCGGGACAGGGTTTGGCTGAAGCTTTCTTT. Its protein product is CSASSGQGLAEAFF.

V and J are TRBV6-2 or TRBV6-3 and TRBJ1-1; no definite D call. This CDR3 comprises 12 residues. V gave up 3 bases and J gave up 10 bases, with 12 bases separating them. CDR1 MNHEY and CDR2 SVGEGT come from the germline V gene. The CDR3 spells CASSYYREGAFF. The DNA of the CDR3 is TGTGCCAGCAGTTATTACCGAGAGGGAGCTTTCTTT.

This rearrangement joins TRBV14 to TRBJ1-6, with 9 bases fitting TRBD1. The CDR3 has 21 amino acids. Germline V CDR1 and CDR2: SGHDN, FVKESK. V trimming: 0 bases; J trimming: 6 bases; junction bases outside the gene matches: 18. Written as DNA, the CDR3 is TGTGCCAGCAGCCAAGAAAGGGCCCTGGCCGGGGGACAGGGATTTAATTCACCCCTCCACTTT. Its protein product is CASSQERALAGGQGFNSPLHF.

The V gene is TRBV30, the J gene TRBJ2-4; a weak D match, TRBD1 (6 bases). CDR3 length: 16 amino acids. The germline V gene has CDR1 GTSNPN and CDR2 SVGIG (reference sequence). Trimming shortened V by 1 base and J by 1 base, and 14 bases separated the two germline ends. In nucleotides, the CDR3 is TGTGCCTGGAGTGACTGGGGGCGCGTGGCCAAAAACATTCAGTACTTC. Its protein is CAWSDWGRVAKNIQYF.

This chain connects TRBV4-1 to TRBJ1-1, with TRBD1 as a possible D gene (5 bases). The ends were cut back, 2 bases at V and 6 bases at J, with 16 bases in the middle. The V gene's germline CDR1 is MGHRA and CDR2 YSYEKL. The CDR3 runs 15 residues. CDR3 DNA: TGCGCCAGCAGCCAAAGGCAGGGCAGCAACGCTGAAGCTTTCTTT. Translating it yields CASSQRQGSNAEAFF.

This clone has just one count. J is TRBJ2-7 and V is TRBV12-5; TRBD1 matches at 7 bases. The CDR3 has 13 amino acids. The germline CDR1 and CDR2 sequences are LGHNT and FRNRAP. The V and J ends lost 6 bases and 0 bases, in that order; junction bases with no gene match: 2. The CDR3 is CASGTGSSYEQYF. CDR3 in DNA: TGTGCTAGTGGGACAGGGAGCTCCTACGAGCAGTACTTC.

The chain couples TRBV5-1 to TRBJ1-2, with 9 bases that match TRBD1. This CDR3 comprises 14 residues. J gave up 5 bases and V 2 bases, and 4 bases lay outside the gene matches. Per germline, CDR1 SGHRS and CDR2 YFSETQ. CDR3 bases: TGCGCCAGCAGCTTCCCGGGACAGGGATATGGCTACACCTTC. Amino acids: CASSFPGQGYGYTF.

The chain couples TRBV10-1 to TRBJ1-1; no definite D call. Germline lookup yields CDR1 WNHNN and CDR2 SYGVQD (reference sequence). V lost 3 bases, J lost 4 bases, and 12 bases lay in between. CDR3 length: 14 amino acids. The CDR3 loop reads CASSDSRGGTEAFF. The CDR3 DNA reads as TGCGCCAGCAGTGACTCCCGAGGCGGCACTGAAGCTTTCTTT.

CDR3 nucleotides: TGTGCTAGTGGTTTGGGGGGCAGTCATCAGCCCCAGCATTTT. Translating it yields CASGLGGSHQPQHF. The V gene is TRBV12-5, the J gene TRBJ1-5; D might be TRBD1 (5 bases). Between the trimmed V and J ends, which lost 1 base and 5 bases, there was a span of 9 bases. Germline V gene lookup returns CDR1 LGHNT and CDR2 FRNRAP. CDR3 length equals 14 residues.

The chain recombines TRBV27 with TRBJ2-1; possibly TRBD1 for D (6 bases). Trimming shortened V by 5 bases and J by 6 bases, and 14 bases separated the two germline ends. The CDR3 contains 14 residues. The germline V gene has CDR1 MNHEY and CDR2 SMNVEV (reference sequence). DNA for the CDR3: TGTGCCAGCAGTGAATTCGGCAGGGGCAATGAGCAGTTCTTC. Residues: CASSEFGRGNEQFF.

CDR3 nucleotides: TGTGCCAGCAGCTCTAGCGGGGGGGCCAATGAGCAGTTCTTC. It is translated as CASSSSGGANEQFF. This chain uses TRBV5-4 with TRBJ2-1; 12 bases align to TRBD2. Trimming cost V 3 bases and J 6 bases; bases outside gene matches: 1. Germline CDR1 SGHNT, CDR2 YYREEE (reference sequence). This CDR3 is 14 amino acids long.

This CDR3 reads CASTSRWGHGELFF. The CDR3 nucleotides are TGTGCCAGTACCTCGCGATGGGGACACGGGGAGCTGTTTTTT. The chain couples TRBV19 to TRBJ2-2, with D tentatively TRBD1 (6 bases). The length of the CDR3 is 14 residues. V shed 7 bases and J shed 7 bases, with 16 bases lying between them. Germline assignment: CDR1 LNHDA and CDR2 SQIVND (reference sequence).

The table lists this clone with a few counts. The chain joins TRBV7-9 to TRBJ1-1; TRBD1 might be the D (5 bases). The CDR3 loop spans 15 amino acids. V was clipped by 2 bases and J by 6 bases, with 16 bases between them. The V gene's germline CDR1 is SEHNR and CDR2 FQNEAQ (reference sequence). CDR3 amino acids: CASSLLTALSPEAFF. The CDR3 DNA reads as TGTGCCAGCAGCTTACTGACAGCCTTAAGTCCTGAAGCTTTCTTT. Using reference TRBV7-9 and TRBJ1-1 for the parts outside the CDR3, the full variable domain is DTGVSQNPRHKITKRGQNVTFRCDPISEHNRLYWYRQTLGQGPEFLTYFQNEAQLEKSRLLSDRFSAERPKGSFSTLEIQRTEQGDSAMYLCASSLLTALSPEAFFGQGTRLTVV.

This chain links TRBV11-3 with TRBJ1-3; D may be TRBD1 (5 bases). The germline V and J ends were trimmed by 6 bases and 2 bases, with 14 bases remaining between them. CDR1 is SGHNT and CDR2 is YENEEA in the germline V gene. This CDR3 comprises 15 residues. CDR3 DNA sequence: TGTGCCAGCAGTCAAATGGGGCTCCCTGGAAACACCATATATTTT. Its translation is CASSQMGLPGNTIYF.